Shown below are 3 T cell receptor beta chains from a single sample sequenced in a study of siplizumab effects on memory and regulatory T cells. The authors cocultured the mixed lymphocyte reaction cells at 37 degrees C for over 5 days. Sequencing was performed with immunoSEQ multiplex PCR; in TCRdb, only in-frame clones are kept and a portion is missing. The sample has more than 9,500 clones, about 44% seen once. Their cognate antigens are unknown. The source material was CFSE-low (dividing) CD8+ T cells sorted from an allogeneic mixed lymphocyte reaction. Receptors originate from a human donor in good health; the cells came from an allogeneic mixed lymphocyte reaction. Some clones in this sample may be carry-over from other donors' samples.

J is TRBJ1-2 and V is TRBV19, with no clear D. Deletions cut 0 bases from V and 5 bases from J, with 16 bases between. CDR3 size: 16 residues. Germline assignment: CDR1 LNHDA and CDR2 SQIVND (reference sequence). CDR3 region: CASSIDLAALQYGYTF. The CDR3, as DNA: TGTGCCAGTAGTATAGATCTTGCAGCCCTTCAGTATGGCTACACCTTC. Variable domain in full (rest from reference TRBV19 and TRBJ1-2): DGGITQSPKYLFRKEGQNVTLSCEQNLNHDAMYWYRQDPGQGLRLIYYSQIVNDFQKGDIAEGYSVSREKKESFPLTVTSAQKNPTAFYLCASSIDLAALQYGYTFGSGTRLTVV.

The gene calls are TRBV5-5 and TRBJ2-7; 7 nucleotides agree with TRBD1. J gave up 1 base and V 4 bases, and 8 bases lay outside the gene matches. Germline V lookup: CDR1 SGHKS, CDR2 YYEKEE (reference sequence). The CDR3 has 15 residues. The CDR3 reads CASSEGTVLSYEQYF. CDR3 DNA: TGTGCCAGCAGCGAAGGGACAGTACTTTCCTACGAGCAGTACTTC.

There are a few counts of this clone. The CDR3 coding sequence is TGTGCCAGCAGCTTACTCCCTAGCGGGGGCGATGAGCAGTTCTTC. This translates into CASSLLPSGGDEQFF. The V and J genes are TRBV9 and TRBJ2-1; 10 nucleotides line up with TRBD2. The J segment lost 8 bases and the V segment lost 4 bases, leaving 9 bases of the junction unmatched. Germline V gene data show CDR1 as SGDLS and CDR2 as YYNGEE. The CDR3 has 15 amino acids. Using reference TRBV9 and TRBJ2-1 for the parts outside the CDR3, the full variable domain is DSGVTQTPKHLITATGQRVTLRCSPRSGDLSVYWYQQSLDQGLQFLIQYYNGEERAKGNILERFSAQQFPDLHSELNLSSLELGDSALYFCASSLLPSGGDEQFFGPGTRLTVL.